This T cell receptor (beta chain) originates from a study of T cell repertoires in cytomegalovirus infection. About the research overall: CMV infection together with matching HLA type was indicated by public TCR beta signatures. General study points: Accumulated public TCR beta family frequency recognized individuals carrying CMV together with the relevant HLA.

The CDR3 length is 17 residues. The V end lost 3 bases, the J end lost 0 bases, and 15 bases lay between the germline ends. Germline V gene data show CDR1 as SGHTA and CDR2 as FQGNSA. Each CDR3 protein gets one entry after TCRdb re-called the reads with MiXCR. In the table there are 150,000 to 200,000 distinct CDR3 sequences, around 14% of which are singletons. This clonotype appeared many times. Its specificity is not known. The TCR originated in a human donor in good health (CMV status not recorded). Some clones in this sample may be carry-over from other donors' samples. The material sequenced was PBMCs. The rearrangement links TRBV7-2 to TRBJ2-1; D remains unclear. CDR3 loop: CASSFSSSSSSYNEQFF. CDR3 DNA: TGTGCCAGCAGCTTTAGCAGTTCCTCGAGCTCCTACAATGAGCAGTTCTTC.